This T cell receptor (beta chain) was sequenced in a study of blood T cell repertoires in COVID-19. Whole-study context: Both acute and convalescent COVID-19 samples were obtained from the United States, Italy and Spain.

TCRdb's copy holds only in-frame clones and misses some; the assay was immunoSEQ multiplex PCR. In the table there are about 380,000 clones, 88% of which are singletons. Adults between roughly 18 and 100 years of age took part from 24 US areas. The V gene's germline CDR1 is MGHRA and CDR2 YSYEKL. V lost 0 bases and J lost 7; bases outside the gene matches: 9. The CDR3 runs 17 residues. The sequence derives from a woman between 18 and 29 years old who had recovered from COVID-19. Sequencing was carried out using PBMCs or T cells enriched from blood (not recorded which). This chain links TRBV4-1 with TRBJ1-6; 7 bases line up with TRBD1. The CDR3 spells CASSQEPTGRPNSPLHF. The DNA for the CDR3 is TGCGCCAGCAGCCAAGAACCGACAGGGCGCCCAAATTCACCCCTCCACTTT.